The 29 T cell receptor beta chains reported below all come from one sample, sequenced in a study of T cells expressing NK-cell markers. Using the 5' RACE reads, TCRdb records one entry per CDR3 protein without DNA. Seen in this sample are about 540,000 distinct CDR3 sequences; the ten most common clones hold roughly 3.6%. Specimen: blood T cells: a sorted CD56 or NKG2C T cell subset, CD4+ or CD8+ T cells, or bulk PBMC T cells (not recorded which). The receptor source for this set is a young man in good health.

This chain uses TRBV6-5 with TRBJ2-1; with no DNA, the TCRdb D assignment of TRBD1 cannot be verified. The CDR3 is made up of 11 amino acids. Germline V gives CDR1 MNHEY, CDR2 SVGAGI. CDR3 in amino acids: CASSSGLGQFF.

This chain joins TRBV15 and TRBJ2-7; absent DNA, TCRdb's TRBD1 call cannot be checked. This CDR3 contains 15 residues. CDR1 is LNHNV and CDR2 is YYDKDF in the germline V gene (reference sequence). CDR3 loop: CATSRPTGGPYEQYF.

V usage is TRBV7-2 and J usage is TRBJ2-1; TCRdb proposes TRBD1, but this gene call is untestable without DNA. The V gene's germline CDR1 is SGHTA and CDR2 FQGNSA. CDR3 size: 14 residues. The CDR3 is CASSWGVSFDEQFF.

The chain carries TRBV7-2 and TRBJ2-3. The CDR3 runs to 15 residues. CDR1 is SGHTA, CDR2 FQGNSA, per germline. The CDR3: CASSLDVSSTDTQYF.

The rearrangement joins TRBV7-9 to TRBJ2-2; the TCRdb D gene call, TRBD1, has no DNA to confirm it. This CDR3 spans 16 amino acids. Germline V gives CDR1 SEHNR, CDR2 FQNEAQ (reference sequence). The CDR3 is CASSSLPGRNTGELFF.

The gene calls are TRBV2 and TRBJ2-1. This CDR3 comprises 15 residues. Germline lookup yields CDR1 SNHLY and CDR2 FYNNEI. Here the CDR3 reads CASSERSEPNNEQFF.

The rearrangement links TRBV28 to TRBJ2-7; as DNA is missing, the TRBD1 call by TCRdb cannot be tested. CDR3 length: 15 residues. Germline V gene lookup returns CDR1 MDHEN and CDR2 SYDVKM. CDR3 sequence reads: CASTDRGWGSYEQYF. Looking up the rest from reference TRBV28 and TRBJ2-7 gives the full variable domain: DVKVTQSSRYLVKRTGEKVFLECVQDMDHENMFWYRQDPGLGLRLIYFSYDVKMKEKGDIPEGYSVSREKKERFSLILESASTNQTSMYLCASTDRGWGSYEQYFGPGTRLTVT.

The gene calls are TRBV29-1 and TRBJ1-1. Germline CDR1 and CDR2: SQVTM and ANQGSEA. The CDR3 sequence is 13 residues long. CDR3 residues: CSAKRETNTEAFF.

The V call is TRBV5-5, the J call TRBJ2-2; the D gene TCRdb calls, TRBD1, cannot be checked with no DNA. The CDR3 has 14 residues. Per the germline V gene, CDR1 is SGHKS and CDR2 is YYEKEE (reference sequence). CDR3 loop: CASSWTGGAGELFF.

This chain connects TRBV6-5 to TRBJ2-5. Germline loops: CDR1 MNHEY, CDR2 SVGAGI. This CDR3 spans 12 amino acids. CDR3 protein: CASSEAGETQYF.

The chain recombines TRBV15 with TRBJ1-3. This CDR3 spans 14 amino acids. The germline V gene has CDR1 LNHNV and CDR2 YYDKDF (reference sequence). The CDR3 reads CATSRDLRGNTIYF.

The gene calls are TRBV25-1 and TRBJ2-7; checking the TCRdb D call of TRBD1 is not possible without DNA. CDR3 size: 12 residues. The germline gives CDR1 MGHDK, CDR2 SYGVNS. CDR3 in amino acids: CASRAGGVEQYF.

This chain connects TRBV5-1 to TRBJ2-5; the TRBD2 assignment by TCRdb is unverifiable without DNA. The germline CDR1 and CDR2 sequences are SGHRS and YFSETQ. The CDR3 runs to 15 residues. The CDR3 spells CASSFSPGREETQYF.

The rearrangement links TRBV28 to TRBJ2-3. In germline, CDR1 is MDHEN, CDR2 SYDVKM. The CDR3 sequence is 13 residues long. The CDR3 protein is CASTDPARDTQYF.

This rearrangement joins TRBV10-3 to TRBJ2-4; TCRdb gives TRBD1 as the D gene, but with no DNA this cannot be confirmed. The CDR3 consists of 15 residues. Germline CDR1 and CDR2: ENHRY and SYGVKD. CDR3 loop: CAMYRARTAKNIQYF.

The rearrangement uses TRBV11-2 and TRBJ2-1; TCRdb reports TRBD2, a call that lacks DNA to check it against. CDR1 SGHAT and CDR2 FQNNGV come from the germline V gene. The length of the CDR3 is 17 residues. The CDR3: CASSLGSTSGKNNEQFF.

V and J are TRBV2 and TRBJ1-3. The CDR3 spans 15 residues. Germline V CDR1 and CDR2: SNHLY, FYNNEI. CDR3 sequence reads: CASSVQPRPGNTIYF.

Here the CDR3 reads CASSHYTETGELFF. The rearrangement links TRBV5-1 to TRBJ2-2. The germline CDR1 and CDR2 sequences are SGHRS and YFSETQ. The CDR3 is 14 amino acids.

The CDR3 sequence: CASRQGTSGRTYEQYF. The chain combines TRBV6-5 with TRBJ2-7; TCRdb lists TRBD2, though no DNA is available to test this call. The CDR3 length is 16 residues. Germline-derived CDR1 and CDR2 are MNHEY and SVGAGI.

This chain connects TRBV18 to TRBJ2-3. This CDR3 is built from 16 residues. Germline values: CDR1 KGHSH, CDR2 LQKENI. This CDR3 reads CASSPVFGLSTDTQYF.

The chain is built from TRBV5-1 and TRBJ1-2; TCRdb indicates TRBD1, and absent DNA this call remains unverified. In germline, CDR1 is SGHRS, CDR2 YFSETQ. The CDR3 runs 13 residues. CDR3 region: CASSLATGGTVTF.

This chain uses TRBV18 with TRBJ2-1. Germline-derived CDR1 and CDR2 are KGHSH and LQKENI. This CDR3 spans 13 amino acids. CDR3: CASLDSNYNEQFF.

The chain couples TRBV12-3 or TRBV12-4 to TRBJ2-3; the D call from TCRdb, TRBD2, cannot be confirmed without DNA. The CDR3 is made up of 15 amino acids. This CDR3 reads CASSFRAVRADTQYF.

The chain recombines TRBV5-1 with TRBJ1-1; TCRdb outputs TRBD1, but without DNA this stays unchecked. Per the germline V gene, CDR1 is SGHRS and CDR2 is YFSETQ. The CDR3 is 13 amino acids. This CDR3 is CASSQRTGSTAFF.

This chain connects TRBV29-1 to TRBJ2-1; TCRdb lists TRBD1, though no DNA is available to test this call. Germline V CDR1 and CDR2: SQVTM, ANQGSEA. The CDR3 sequence is 11 residues long. CDR3 amino acids: CSAAPLGDQFF.

The chain joins TRBV12-3 or TRBV12-4 to TRBJ2-3; without DNA, the TCRdb call of TRBD1 cannot be checked. The CDR3 covers 17 residues. This chain's CDR3 is CASSTNRDPNAADTQYF.

The chain joins TRBV6-4 to TRBJ2-1; as DNA is missing, the TRBD1 call by TCRdb cannot be tested. Germline loops: CDR1 MRHNA, CDR2 SNTAGT. CDR3 length equals 14 residues. CDR3 region: CASSVGTANNEQFF.

This chain's CDR3 is CASSPEANGEDTQYF. This chain connects TRBV13 to TRBJ2-3. CDR1 is PRHDT and CDR2 is FYEKMQ in the germline V gene (reference sequence). The CDR3 has 15 amino acids.

The chain is built from TRBV5-1 and TRBJ1-3. This CDR3 region has 17 residues. Germline lookup yields CDR1 SGHRS and CDR2 YFSETQ. This CDR3 reads CASSPRRSPDPADTIYF.